The source of this T cell receptor beta chain is a study of blood T cells in healthy people across ages. In germline, CDR1 is SNHLY, CDR2 FYNNEI. The CDR3 is 16 amino acids. Trimming took off 4 bases at V and 0 bases at J, with 10 bases between the two ends. This clonotype was seen a handful of times. Sample-barcoded 5' priming and a J-beta primer mix drove a second PCR of 7 to 11 cycles. TCRdb itself ran the 5' RACE reads through MiXCR, one entry per CDR3 protein. The sample yields about 1.6 million distinct CDR3 sequences, approximately 32% seen once. Donors were systemically healthy Caucasian individuals from Russia aged roughly 6 to 95 years.

The chain joins TRBV2 to TRBJ2-6; weak D call: TRBD1 (5 bases). Sample: blood. This receptor was obtained from a woman aged 25-40 years in good health. The CDR3 sequence is CASSVTANSGANVLTF. The CDR3 nucleotides read TGTGCCAGCAGTGTGACAGCTAACTCTGGGGCCAACGTCCTGACTTTC.